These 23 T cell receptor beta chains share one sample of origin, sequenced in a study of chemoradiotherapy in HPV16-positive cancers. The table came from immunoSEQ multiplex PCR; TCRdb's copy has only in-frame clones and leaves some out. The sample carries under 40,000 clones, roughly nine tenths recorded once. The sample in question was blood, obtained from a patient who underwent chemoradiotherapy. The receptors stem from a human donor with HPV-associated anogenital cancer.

The CDR3 sequence is CASSVAETQYF. For the CDR3, the DNA is TGTGCCAGCAGCGTAGCAGAGACCCAGTACTTC. This sequence joins TRBV9 and TRBJ2-5; D is unclear. This CDR3 is 11 amino acids long. Between the trimmed V and J ends, which lost 0 bases and 4 bases, there was a span of 1 base. Germline lookup yields CDR1 SGDLS and CDR2 YYNGEE. Looking up the rest from reference TRBV9 and TRBJ2-5 gives the full variable domain: DSGVTQTPKHLITATGQRVTLRCSPRSGDLSVYWYQQSLDQGLQFLIQYYNGEERAKGNILERFSAQQFPDLHSELNLSSLELGDSALYFCASSVAETQYFGPGTRLLVL.

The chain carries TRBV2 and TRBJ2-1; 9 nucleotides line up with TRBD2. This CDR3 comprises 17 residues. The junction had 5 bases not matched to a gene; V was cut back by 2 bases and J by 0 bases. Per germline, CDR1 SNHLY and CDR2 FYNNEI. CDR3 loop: CASSEMASGTSYNEQFF. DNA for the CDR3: TGTGCCAGCAGTGAAATGGCTAGCGGGACCTCCTACAATGAGCAGTTCTTC.

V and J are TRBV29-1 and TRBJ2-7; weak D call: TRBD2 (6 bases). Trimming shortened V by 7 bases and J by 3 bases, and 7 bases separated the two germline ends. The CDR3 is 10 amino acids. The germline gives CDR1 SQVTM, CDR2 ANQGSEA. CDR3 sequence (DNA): TGCAGCGCCGGGGGCTACGAGCAGTACTTC. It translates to CSAGGYEQYF.

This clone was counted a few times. CDR3 coding DNA: TGCGCCAGCAGCTCGGCGGGGGGGCTAGAGACCCAGTACTTC. This sequence encodes CASSSAGGLETQYF. V and J are TRBV5-1 and TRBJ2-5; TRBD2 matches 9 bases. Per the germline V gene, CDR1 is SGHRS and CDR2 is YFSETQ. Trimming at V came to 3 bases and at J to 4 bases, leaving 4 bases not matched to a gene. This CDR3 spans 14 amino acids.

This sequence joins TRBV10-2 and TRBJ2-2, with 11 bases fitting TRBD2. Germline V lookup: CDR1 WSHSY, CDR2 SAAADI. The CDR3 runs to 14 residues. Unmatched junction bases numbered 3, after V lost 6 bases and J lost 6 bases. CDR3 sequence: CASSGSGGAGELFF. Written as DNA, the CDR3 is TGCGCCAGCAGCGGTAGCGGGGGGGCCGGGGAGCTGTTTTTT.

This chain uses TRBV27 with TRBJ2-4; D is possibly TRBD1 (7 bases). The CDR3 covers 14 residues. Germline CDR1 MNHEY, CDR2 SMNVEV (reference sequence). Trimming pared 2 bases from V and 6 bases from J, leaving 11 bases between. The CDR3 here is CASSLQGGGNIQYF. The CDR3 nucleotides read TGTGCCAGCAGTTTACAGGGGGGAGGAAACATTCAGTACTTC.

CDR3 residues: CASRTGANSPLHF. The DNA of the CDR3 is TGTGCCAGCAGGACAGGGGCCAATTCACCCCTCCACTTT. The chain uses TRBV6-6 and TRBJ1-6, with TRBD1 matching 8 bases. Trimming cost V 6 bases and J 7 bases; bases outside gene matches: 2. CDR1 MNHNY and CDR2 SVGAGI come from the germline V gene (reference sequence). The CDR3 length is 13 residues.

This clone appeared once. In DNA, the CDR3 is TGTGCCAGCAGCTTGGTTAATGAAAAACTGTTTTTT. It yields the protein CASSLVNEKLFF. The chain carries TRBV7-6 and TRBJ1-4, with D unresolved. V was pared by 3 bases and J by 4 bases, with 3 bases between. The CDR3 consists of 12 residues. CDR1 is SGHVS and CDR2 is FNYEAQ in the germline V gene.

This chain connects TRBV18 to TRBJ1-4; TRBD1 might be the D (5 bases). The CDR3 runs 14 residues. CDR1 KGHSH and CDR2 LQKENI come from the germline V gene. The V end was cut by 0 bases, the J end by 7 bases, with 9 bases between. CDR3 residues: CASSPPAGSEKLFF. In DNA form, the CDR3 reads TGTGCCAGCTCACCACCTGCAGGGAGTGAAAAACTGTTTTTT. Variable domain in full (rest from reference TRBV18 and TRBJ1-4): NAGVMQNPRHLVRRRGQEARLRCSPMKGHSHVYWYRQLPEEGLKFMVYLQKENIIDESGMPKERFSAEFPKEGPSILRIQQVVRGDSAAYFCASSPPAGSEKLFFGSGTQLSVL.

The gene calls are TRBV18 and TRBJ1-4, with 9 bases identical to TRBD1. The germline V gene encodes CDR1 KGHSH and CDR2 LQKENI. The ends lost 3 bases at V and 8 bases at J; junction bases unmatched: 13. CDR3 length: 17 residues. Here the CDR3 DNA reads TGTGCCAGCTCACCGTTGCCCCCCGGGACAGGGAACGAAAAACTGTTTTTT. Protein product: CASSPLPPGTGNEKLFF.

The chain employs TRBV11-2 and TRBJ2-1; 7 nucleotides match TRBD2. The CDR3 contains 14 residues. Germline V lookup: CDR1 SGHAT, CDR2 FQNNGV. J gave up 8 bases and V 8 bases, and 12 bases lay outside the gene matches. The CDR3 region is CASRSGWPGDEQFF. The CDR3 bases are TGTGCCAGCCGTAGCGGGTGGCCGGGCGATGAGCAGTTCTTC.

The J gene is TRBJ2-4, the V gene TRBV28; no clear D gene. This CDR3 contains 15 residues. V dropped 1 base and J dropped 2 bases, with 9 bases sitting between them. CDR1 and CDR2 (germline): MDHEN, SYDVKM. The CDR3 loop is CASSLLGQSKNIQYF. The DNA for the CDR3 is TGTGCCAGCAGTTTATTAGGGCAGTCCAAAAACATTCAGTACTTC. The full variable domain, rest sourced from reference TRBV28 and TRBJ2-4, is DVKVTQSSRYLVKRTGEKVFLECVQDMDHENMFWYRQDPGLGLRLIYFSYDVKMKEKGDIPEGYSVSREKKERFSLILESASTNQTSMYLCASSLLGQSKNIQYFGAGTRLSVL.

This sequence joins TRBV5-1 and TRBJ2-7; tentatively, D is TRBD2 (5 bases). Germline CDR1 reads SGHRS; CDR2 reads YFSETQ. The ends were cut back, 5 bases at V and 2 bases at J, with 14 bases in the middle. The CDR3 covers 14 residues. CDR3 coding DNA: TGCGCCAGCAGTTTTCTGTCGGGGACCTACGAGCAGTACTTC. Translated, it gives CASSFLSGTYEQYF.

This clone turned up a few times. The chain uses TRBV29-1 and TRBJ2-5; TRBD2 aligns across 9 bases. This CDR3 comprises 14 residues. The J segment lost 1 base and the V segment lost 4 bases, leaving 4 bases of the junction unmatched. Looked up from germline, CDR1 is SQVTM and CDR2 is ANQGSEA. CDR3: CSVAVAGVQETQYF. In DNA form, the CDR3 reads TGCAGCGTTGCGGTAGCGGGAGTCCAAGAGACCCAGTACTTC. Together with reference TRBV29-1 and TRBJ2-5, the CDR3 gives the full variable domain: SAVISQKPSRDICQRGTSLTIQCQVDSQVTMMFWYRQQPGQSLTLIATANQGSEATYESGFVIDKFPISRPNLTFSTLTVSNMSPEDSSIYLCSVAVAGVQETQYFGPGTRLLVL.

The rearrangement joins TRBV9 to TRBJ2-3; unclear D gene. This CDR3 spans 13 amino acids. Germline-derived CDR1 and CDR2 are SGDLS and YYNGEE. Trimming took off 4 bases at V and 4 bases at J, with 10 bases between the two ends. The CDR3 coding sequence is TGTGCCAGCAGCTTCTCCGAGGCAGATACGCAGTATTTT. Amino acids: CASSFSEADTQYF.

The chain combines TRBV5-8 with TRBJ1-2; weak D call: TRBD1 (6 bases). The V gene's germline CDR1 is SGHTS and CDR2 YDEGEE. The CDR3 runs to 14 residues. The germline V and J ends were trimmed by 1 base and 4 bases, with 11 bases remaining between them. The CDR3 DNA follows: TGTGCCAGCAGCTTGTTGGGGGGCGCCTATGGCTACACCTTC. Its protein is CASSLLGGAYGYTF.

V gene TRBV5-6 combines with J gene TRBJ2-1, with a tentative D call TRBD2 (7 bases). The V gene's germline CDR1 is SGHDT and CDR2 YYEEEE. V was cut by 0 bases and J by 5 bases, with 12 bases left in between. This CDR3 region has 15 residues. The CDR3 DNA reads TGTGCCAGCAGCTTGGGCGGGGGCGCCAACAATGAGCAGTTCTTC. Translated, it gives CASSLGGGANNEQFF.

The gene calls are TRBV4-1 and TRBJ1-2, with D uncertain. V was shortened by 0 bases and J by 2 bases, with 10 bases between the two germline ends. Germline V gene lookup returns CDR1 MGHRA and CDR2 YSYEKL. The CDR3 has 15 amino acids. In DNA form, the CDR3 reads TGCGCCAGCAGCCAAGATCCTAGGGAAAACTATGGCTACACCTTC. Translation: CASSQDPRENYGYTF.

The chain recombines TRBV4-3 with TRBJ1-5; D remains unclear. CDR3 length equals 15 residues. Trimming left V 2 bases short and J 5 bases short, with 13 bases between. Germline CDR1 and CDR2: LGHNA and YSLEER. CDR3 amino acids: CASSQTLVTDQPQHF. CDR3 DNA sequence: TGCGCCAGCAGCCAAACCTTGGTGACGGATCAGCCCCAGCATTTT.

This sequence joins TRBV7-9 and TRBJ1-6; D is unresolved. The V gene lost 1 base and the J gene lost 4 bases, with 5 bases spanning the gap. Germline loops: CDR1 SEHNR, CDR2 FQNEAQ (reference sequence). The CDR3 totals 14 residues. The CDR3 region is CASSLEQYNSPLHF. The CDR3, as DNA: TGTGCCAGCAGCTTAGAACAGTATAATTCACCCCTCCACTTT.

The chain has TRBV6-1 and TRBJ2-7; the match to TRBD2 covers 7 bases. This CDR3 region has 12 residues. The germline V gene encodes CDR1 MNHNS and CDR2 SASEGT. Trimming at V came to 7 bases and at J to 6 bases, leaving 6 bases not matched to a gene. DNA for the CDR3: TGTGCCAGCACCAAGGGAGGGGCCGAGCAGTACTTC. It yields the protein CASTKGGAEQYF.

CDR3 residues: CASSLGDTTNEKLFF. The CDR3 DNA sequence: TGTGCCAGCAGCTTAGGAGACACAACTAATGAAAAACTGTTTTTT. This chain joins TRBV5-6 and TRBJ1-4; no firm D call. The CDR3 spans 15 residues. V lost 2 bases and J 0 bases, leaving 8 bases between the germline ends. The germline V gene has CDR1 SGHDT and CDR2 YYEEEE.

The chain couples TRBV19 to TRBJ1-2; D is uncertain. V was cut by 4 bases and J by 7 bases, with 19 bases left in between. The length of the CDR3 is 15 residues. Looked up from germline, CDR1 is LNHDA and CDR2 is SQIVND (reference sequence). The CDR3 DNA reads TGTGCCAGTAGTACCCTAGCGGACGGTCGAGGTGGCTACACCTTC. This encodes CASSTLADGRGGYTF.